This TCR beta chain was recovered during a study of blood T cell repertoires in COVID-19. About the research overall: The cDNA or gDNA used as material had been derived from T cells, B-cell-depleted T cells, or PBMCs.

Assay: immunoSEQ multiplex PCR; the TCRdb copy retains only in-frame clones and omits some. Of about 170,000 clones in the sample, just under 85% were seen once. Trimming cost V 4 bases and J 4 bases; bases outside gene matches: 13. This CDR3 region has 18 residues. The germline gives CDR1 SGHTA, CDR2 FQGNSA. The chain is built from TRBV7-2 and TRBJ1-6; 7 bases match TRBD1. This sequence was found in a man between 35 and 55 years old who had recovered from COVID-19. Sample: peripheral blood. The CDR3 bases are TGTGCCAGCAGCTACCCCCAACAGGGGACGGTATATAATTCACCCCTCCACTTT. Protein product: CASSYPQQGTVYNSPLHF.